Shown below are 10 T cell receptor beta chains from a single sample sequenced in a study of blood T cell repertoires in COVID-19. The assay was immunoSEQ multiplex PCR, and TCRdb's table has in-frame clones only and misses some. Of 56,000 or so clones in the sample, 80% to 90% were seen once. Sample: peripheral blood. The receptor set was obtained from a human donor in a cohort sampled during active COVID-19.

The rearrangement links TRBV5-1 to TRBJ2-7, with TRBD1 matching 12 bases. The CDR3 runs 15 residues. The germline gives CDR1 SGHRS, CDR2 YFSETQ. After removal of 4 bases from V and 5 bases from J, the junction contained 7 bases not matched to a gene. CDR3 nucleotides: TGCGCCAGCAGCAAGGGACAGGGGGCCCCCCACGAGCAGTACTTC. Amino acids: CASSKGQGAPHEQYF.

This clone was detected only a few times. CDR3 amino acids: CASSPRGLATNNEQFF. The DNA of the CDR3 is TGTGCCAGCTCACCGAGGGGGCTAGCAACGAACAATGAGCAGTTCTTC. The V gene is TRBV11-2, the J gene TRBJ2-1; 7 bases agree with TRBD1. With V trimmed by 8 bases and J by 5 bases, 15 bases remained unmatched. This CDR3 is built from 16 residues. CDR1 and CDR2 from the germline V gene are SGHAT and FQNNGV.

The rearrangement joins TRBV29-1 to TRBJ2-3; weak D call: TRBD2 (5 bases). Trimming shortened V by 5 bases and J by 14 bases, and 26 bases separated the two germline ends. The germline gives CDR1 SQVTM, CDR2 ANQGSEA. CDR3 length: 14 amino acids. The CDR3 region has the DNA TGCAGCGTTTCATCAGGAGCGGCCGCGATTCCTGGGTATTTT. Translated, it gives CSVSSGAAAIPGYF.

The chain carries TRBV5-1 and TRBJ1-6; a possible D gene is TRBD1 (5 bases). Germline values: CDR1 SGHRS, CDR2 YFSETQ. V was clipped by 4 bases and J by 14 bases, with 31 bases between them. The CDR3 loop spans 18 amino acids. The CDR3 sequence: CASSAVLDRQRGVGTLHF. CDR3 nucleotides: TGCGCCAGCAGCGCTGTTCTAGACCGACAGCGGGGGGTTGGAACCCTCCACTTT.

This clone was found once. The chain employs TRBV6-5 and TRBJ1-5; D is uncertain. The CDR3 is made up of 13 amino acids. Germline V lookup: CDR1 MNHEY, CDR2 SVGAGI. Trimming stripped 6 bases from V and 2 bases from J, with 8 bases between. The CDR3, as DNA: TGTGCCAGCAGGGAGAGTGGCAATCAGCCCCAGCATTTT. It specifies CASRESGNQPQHF.

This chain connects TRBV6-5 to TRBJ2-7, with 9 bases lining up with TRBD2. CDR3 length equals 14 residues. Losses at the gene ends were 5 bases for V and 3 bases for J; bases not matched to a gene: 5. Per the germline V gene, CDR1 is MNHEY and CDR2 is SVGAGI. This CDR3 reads CASSLSGSLYEQYF. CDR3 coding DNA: TGTGCCAGCAGTCTTAGCGGGAGCCTCTACGAGCAGTACTTC.

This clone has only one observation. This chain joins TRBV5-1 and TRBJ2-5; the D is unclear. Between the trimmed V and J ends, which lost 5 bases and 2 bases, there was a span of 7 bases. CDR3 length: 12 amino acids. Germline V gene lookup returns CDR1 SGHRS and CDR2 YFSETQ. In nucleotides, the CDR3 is TGCGCCAGCAGAACAGAACAAGAGACCCAGTACTTC. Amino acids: CASRTEQETQYF. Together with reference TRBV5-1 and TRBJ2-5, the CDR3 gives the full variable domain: KAGVTQTPRYLIKTRGQQVTLSCSPISGHRSVSWYQQTPGQGLQFLFEYFSETQRNKGNFPGRFSGRQFSNSRSEMNVSTLELGDSALYLCASRTEQETQYFGPGTRLLVL.

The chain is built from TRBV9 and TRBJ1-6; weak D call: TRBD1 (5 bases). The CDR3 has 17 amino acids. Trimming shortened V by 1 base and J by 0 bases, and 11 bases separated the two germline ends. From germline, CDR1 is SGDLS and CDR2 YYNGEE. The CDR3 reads CASSVSPQVSYNSPLHF. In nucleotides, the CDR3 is TGTGCCAGCAGCGTATCGCCACAGGTCTCCTATAATTCACCCCTCCACTTT. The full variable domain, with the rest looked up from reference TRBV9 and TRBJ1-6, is DSGVTQTPKHLITATGQRVTLRCSPRSGDLSVYWYQQSLDQGLQFLIQYYNGEERAKGNILERFSAQQFPDLHSELNLSSLELGDSALYFCASSVSPQVSYNSPLHFGNGTRLTVT.

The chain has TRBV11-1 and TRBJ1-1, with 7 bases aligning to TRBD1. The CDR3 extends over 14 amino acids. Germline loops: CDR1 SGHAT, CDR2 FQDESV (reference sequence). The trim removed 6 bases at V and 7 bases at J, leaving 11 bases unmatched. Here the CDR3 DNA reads TGTGCCAGCAGTCGAAACAGGGGAGGAGGTGAAGCTTTCTTT. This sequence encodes CASSRNRGGGEAFF. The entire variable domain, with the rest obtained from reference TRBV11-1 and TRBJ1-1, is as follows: EAEVAQSPRYKITEKSQAVAFWCDPISGHATLYWYRQILGQGPELLVQFQDESVVDDSQLPKDRFSAERLKGVDSTLKIQPAELGDSAMYLCASSRNRGGGEAFFGQGTRLTVV.

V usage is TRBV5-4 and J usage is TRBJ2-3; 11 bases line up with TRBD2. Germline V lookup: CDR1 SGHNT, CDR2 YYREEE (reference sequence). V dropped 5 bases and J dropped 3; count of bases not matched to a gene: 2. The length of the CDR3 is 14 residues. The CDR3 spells CASRTSGTTDTQYF. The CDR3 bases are TGTGCCAGCAGGACTAGCGGGACGACAGATACGCAGTATTTT.